These 23 T cell receptor beta chains came from one sample sequenced in a study of T cells in Graves' hyperthyroidism and ophthalmopathy. The TCR beta CDR3 regions underwent amplification using RNA transcripts as the source. TCR CDR3 underwent first-round RT-PCR with the HTBI primer set. From the multiplex PCR reads, TCRdb called clonotypes with MiXCR, one entry per CDR3 protein. This table holds roughly 300,000 distinct CDR3 sequences, about 18% found once. The material sequenced was blood. Source of these receptors: a woman in her forties or fifties with Graves' hyperthyroidism.

The J gene is TRBJ2-1, the V gene TRBV10-3; 10 positions agree with TRBD2. The CDR3 has 14 amino acids. V lost 10 bases and J lost 4; bases outside the gene matches: 7. CDR1 is ENHRY, CDR2 SYGVKD, per germline. The CDR3 is CATTGTSEYNEQFF. The CDR3 region has the DNA TGTGCCACCACGGGGACTAGCGAGTACAATGAGCAGTTCTTC.

J is TRBJ1-3 and V is TRBV12-3 or TRBV12-4; D may be TRBD1 (5 bases). V was cut by 5 bases and J by 0 bases, with 14 bases left in between. The CDR3 loop spans 16 amino acids. This chain's CDR3 is CASSIRQFYSGNTIYF. In nucleotides, the CDR3 is TGTGCCAGCAGTATAAGACAGTTTTACTCTGGAAACACCATATATTTT.

On this clonotype: With a much larger clone just one base away, this may be a read error. V and J are TRBV6-2 or TRBV6-3 and TRBJ1-5; D is possibly TRBD1 (6 bases). Between the trimmed V and J ends, which lost 4 bases and 5 bases, there was a span of 18 bases. CDR1 is MNHEY, CDR2 SVGEGT, per germline. This CDR3 region has 16 residues. CDR3 in amino acids: CASSSRQGNGDQPQHF. The CDR3 DNA reads as TGTGCCAGCAGTTCACGTCAGGGGAACGGGGATCAGCCCCAGCATTTT.

This clonotype has just a few counts. This sequence joins TRBV5-4 and TRBJ2-7; D call uncertain. The CDR3 consists of 15 residues. Trimming removed 0 bases from V and 2 bases from J, with 12 bases in between. Looked up from germline, CDR1 is SGHNT and CDR2 is YYREEE (reference sequence). As DNA, the CDR3 is TGTGCCAGCAGCTTGGGTCCAGGTCCTACCTACGAGCAGTACTTC. The encoded protein is CASSLGPGPTYEQYF.

V is TRBV2 and J is TRBJ2-1; the match to TRBD2 covers 10 bases. The CDR3 contains 16 residues. V shed 5 bases, J shed 0 bases, and the junction held 4 bases outside the gene matches. Germline V gene lookup returns CDR1 SNHLY and CDR2 FYNNEI. Written as DNA, the CDR3 is TGTGCCAGCAGTTCGGGACTAGCGAACTCCTACAATGAGCAGTTCTTC. Its translation is CASSSGLANSYNEQFF.

The V gene is TRBV5-1, the J gene TRBJ2-7, with D unresolved. Trimming removed 7 bases at V and 3 bases at J, with 11 bases between. The CDR3 covers 12 residues. In germline, CDR1 is SGHRS, CDR2 YFSETQ. CDR3 sequence reads: CASGVRVYEQYV. CDR3 nucleotide sequence: TGCGCCAGCGGAGTTAGGGTCTACGAGCAGTACGTC.

This clonotype was found once. This chain joins TRBV30 and TRBJ2-7, with 11 bases that match TRBD2. The length of the CDR3 is 14 residues. Germline trimming cut 2 bases from V and 5 bases from J; bases unmatched to any gene: 5. Germline CDR1 is GTSNPN and CDR2 is SVGIG (reference sequence). Here the CDR3 DNA reads TGTGCCTGGAGTCTCCCGGGACTAGCGGACGAGCAGTACTTC. Its protein product is CAWSLPGLADEQYF.

At least ten counts were recorded for this clonotype. The rearrangement uses TRBV6-2 or TRBV6-3 and TRBJ2-7; weak D call: TRBD1 (6 bases). Germline V gives CDR1 MNHEY, CDR2 SVGEGT. There are 14 residues in the CDR3. Trimming left V 6 bases short and J 1 base short, with 13 bases between. The CDR3 loop reads CASRAQGTSYEQYV. In DNA form, the CDR3 reads TGTGCCAGCAGGGCACAGGGAACTTCCTACGAGCAGTACGTC.

The sample holds many counts of this clonotype. The genes are TRBV6-2 or TRBV6-3 and TRBJ2-3; D not certain. Trimming shortened V by 6 bases and J by 5 bases, and 9 bases separated the two germline ends. The CDR3 runs 12 residues. Germline V gene lookup returns CDR1 MNHEY and CDR2 SVGEGT. CDR3 in DNA: TGTGCCAGCAGCTACCTAGGAGATACGCAGTATTTT. It yields the protein CASSYLGDTQYF.

This clonotype was observed a few times. The chain carries TRBV5-1 and TRBJ1-2; D gene unclear. Germline-derived CDR1 and CDR2 are SGHRS and YFSETQ. Trimming pared 4 bases from V and 5 bases from J, leaving 15 bases between. The CDR3 contains 14 residues. The CDR3 DNA reads TGCGCCAGCAGCCCGGACTTAATGGGGTATGGCTACACCTTC. This gives the protein CASSPDLMGYGYTF.

This clonotype showed up many times. The chain carries TRBV3-1 and TRBJ2-5, with D hard to call. Germline CDR1 LGHDT, CDR2 YNNKEL (reference sequence). The CDR3 consists of 16 residues. Trimming removed 1 base at V and 5 bases at J, with 17 bases between. CDR3 in DNA: TGTGCCAGCAGCCAAGTGGCGACCCCCCAGTGGGAGACCCAGTACTTC. Its protein product is CASSQVATPQWETQYF.

In regard to this clonotype: Mismatch with germline at one junction end may stem from a read error. This chain joins TRBV5-1 and TRBJ2-5; maybe TRBD2 (6 bases). This CDR3 is built from 15 residues. Germline V gives CDR1 SGHRS, CDR2 YFSETQ. The CDR3 reads CASSSSGGPLETQYF. The CDR3 region has the DNA TGTGCCAGCAGCTCTTCCGGGGGACCCCTCGAGACCCAGTACTTC. Looking up the rest from reference TRBV5-1 and TRBJ2-5 gives the full variable domain: KAGVTQTPRYLIKTRGQQVTLSCSPISGHRSVSWYQQTPGQGLQFLFEYFSETQRNKGNFPGRFSGRQFSNSRSEMNVSTLELGDSALYLCASSSSGGPLETQYFGPGTRLLVL.

This clonotype has just a few counts. This chain's CDR3 is CSVSVQPQHF. The CDR3 DNA sequence: TGCAGCGTTTCGGTTCAGCCCCAGCATTTT. The J gene is TRBJ1-5, the V gene TRBV29-1, with D unresolved. Germline V gene data show CDR1 as SQVTM and CDR2 as ANQGSEA. The CDR3 length is 10 residues. The ends were cut back, 5 bases at V and 6 bases at J, with 5 bases in the middle.

This clonotype has at least ten counts. This chain joins TRBV6-2 or TRBV6-3 and TRBJ2-7, with D maybe TRBD1 (7 bases). V shed 8 bases and J shed 2 bases, with 13 bases lying between them. There are 13 residues in the CDR3. Germline-derived CDR1 and CDR2 are MNHEY and SVGEGT. CDR3 loop: CASQGGRAYEQYV. The DNA for the CDR3 is TGTGCCAGCCAGGGGGGACGTGCCTACGAGCAGTACGTC.

This clonotype has more than one count but fewer than ten. For the CDR3, the DNA is TGTGCCAGCAGTTTCCAGACAGGGAAGTCTAATTCACCCCTCCACTTT. This gives the protein CASSFQTGKSNSPLHF. V and J are TRBV27 and TRBJ1-6, with 7 positions matching TRBD1. This CDR3 is built from 16 residues. Germline V gene lookup returns CDR1 MNHEY and CDR2 SMNVEV (reference sequence). V lost 3 bases to trimming and J lost 6 bases; unmatched junction nucleotides: 8.

There are many counts of this clonotype. The gene calls are TRBV20-1 and TRBJ2-7; no firm D call. The germline V gene has CDR1 DFQATT and CDR2 SNEGSKA (reference sequence). Trimming removed 6 bases at V and 1 base at J, with 19 bases between. This CDR3 comprises 15 residues. In DNA, the CDR3 is TGCAGTGCAACTTTCTTTGGGGAAGCTTCCTACGAGCAGTACTTC. Amino acid sequence: CSATFFGEASYEQYF.

This clonotype was seen more than once but under ten times. The V gene is TRBV6-6, the J gene TRBJ1-2, with D unclear. Germline V gene sequence: CDR1 MNHNY, CDR2 SVGAGI (reference sequence). Trimming removed 0 bases at V and 1 base at J, with 6 bases between. This CDR3 has 14 residues. The CDR3 is CASSYSRSNYGYTF. The CDR3 DNA sequence: TGTGCCAGCAGTTACTCGAGAAGTAACTATGGCTACACCTTC.

This clonotype was seen only a few times. This chain connects TRBV9 to TRBJ1-4; possible D gene TRBD1, 6 bases. CDR1 SGDLS and CDR2 YYNGEE come from the germline V gene. V was pared by 3 bases and J by 5 bases, with 11 bases between. CDR3 size: 14 residues. The CDR3 sequence is CASSGVQGNEKLFF. CDR3 nucleotide sequence: TGTGCCAGCAGCGGAGTACAGGGAAATGAAAAACTGTTTTTT.

The chain employs TRBV2 and TRBJ2-1, with 11 bases identical to TRBD2. The V segment lost 6 bases and the J segment 4 bases; nucleotides outside the gene matches: 5. Germline loops: CDR1 SNHLY, CDR2 FYNNEI. The CDR3 sequence is 15 residues long. The chain's CDR3 is CASRYTSGSYNEQFF. DNA of the CDR3: TGTGCCAGCAGATACACTAGCGGGAGTTACAATGAGCAGTTCTTC. The variable domain in full, completed from reference TRBV2 and TRBJ2-1, reads EPEVTQTPSHQVTQMGQEVILRCVPISNHLYFYWYRQILGQKVEFLVSFYNNEISEKSEIFDDQFSVERPDGSNFTLKIRSTKLEDSAMYFCASRYTSGSYNEQFFGPGTRLTVL.

In this sample, this clonotype turned up many times. The gene calls are TRBV19 and TRBJ1-1; the match to TRBD1 covers 7 bases. This CDR3 has 15 amino acids. Per germline, CDR1 LNHDA and CDR2 SQIVND (reference sequence). After removal of 0 bases from V and 3 bases from J, the junction contained 4 bases not matched to a gene. DNA of the CDR3: TGTGCCAGTAGTATAGACCCCGGGACAGACACTGAAGCTTTCTTT. Protein: CASSIDPGTDTEAFF.

This clonotype has just a few counts. V gene TRBV4-1 combines with J gene TRBJ2-5; TRBD2 matches at 11 bases. This CDR3 contains 15 residues. J was trimmed by 5 bases and V by 4 bases; bases with no gene match: 6. CDR1 and CDR2 (germline): MGHRA, YSYEKL. CDR3 amino acids: CASSRGLAGIETQYF. Here the CDR3 DNA reads TGCGCCAGCAGCCGAGGACTAGCGGGTATTGAGACCCAGTACTTC.

A word on this clonotype: Given the absence of the conserved phenylalanine or tryptophan at the CDR3 end, a read error is likely. This sequence joins TRBV30 and TRBJ1-1; TRBD1 matches 7 bases. The CDR3 runs to 12 residues. J gave up 4 bases and V 5 bases, and 4 bases lay outside the gene matches. Germline values: CDR1 GTSNPN, CDR2 SVGIG (reference sequence). CDR3 in DNA: TGTGCCTGGGACAGGGTGGGCACTGAAGCTTTCTCT. Its translation: CAWDRVGTEAFS.

This chain uses TRBV30 with TRBJ2-2; 7 bases agree with TRBD1. From germline, CDR1 is GTSNPN and CDR2 SVGIG (reference sequence). With V trimmed by 0 bases and J by 5 bases, 12 bases remained unmatched. This CDR3 is 17 amino acids long. CDR3 DNA sequence: TGTGCCTGGAGTGTAGGGACAGTGCGCGATATAACCGGGGAGCTGTTTTTT. It is translated as CAWSVGTVRDITGELFF.